These T cell receptor beta chains were read from a single sample in a study of T cell repertoires in cytomegalovirus infection. In TCRdb, the reads were re-called with MiXCR into one record per CDR3 protein. The data show some 180,000 distinct CDR3 sequences, roughly 9.8% seen once. The source material was PBMCs. The receptors shown here come from a human donor in good health (CMV status not recorded). Some clones in this sample may be carry-over from other donors' samples. Each CDR3 is given with its conserved first and last residue. The D gene is left open where the match is weak. Size is omitted from some rows. Given values are once, few, many or a class for expanded clones.

J | V | size | D | DNA | CDR3
TRBJ1-5 | TRBV15 | few | TRBD1 | TGTGCCACCAGCGAGACAGGGGGTAGCAATCAGCCCCAGCATTTT | CATSETGGSNQPQHF
TRBJ2-5 | TRBV4-3 | - | - | TGCGCCAGCAGCCAAGAGGAGACTAGAGGGCAAGAGACCCAGTACTTC | CASSQEETRGQETQYF
TRBJ2-7 | TRBV29-1 | - | - | TGCAGCGTTAGGGTCGGGGACGAGCAGTACTTC | CSVRVGDEQYF
TRBJ2-6 | TRBV6-5 | many | TRBD1 | TGTGCCAGCAGTAAAGGGACAGTTCTACTCTCTGGGGCCAACGTCCTGACTTTC | CASSKGTVLLSGANVLTF
TRBJ1-1 | TRBV7-8 | many | - | TGTGCCAGCAGCCTTAGAGTGGACACTGAAGCTTTCTTT | CASSLRVDTEAFF
TRBJ2-7 | TRBV7-2 | many | - | TGTGCCAGCAGCCCCCGTTATCGAGAGCAGTACTTC | CASSPRYREQYF
TRBJ1-1 | TRBV7-2 | many | - | TGTGCCAGCAGCTTAGGGGGGGGACTGTCAACTGAAGCTTTCTTT | CASSLGGGLSTEAFF
TRBJ1-4 | TRBV5-4 | many | TRBD1 | TGTGCCAGCAGCAAGGGGGCGGCTAATGAAAAACTGTTTTTT | CASSKGAANEKLFF
TRBJ2-7 | TRBV20-1 | few | - | TGCAGTGCGGCATTGATACAGGGACCCCACGAGCAGTACTTC | CSAALIQGPHEQYF
TRBJ1-2 | TRBV7-2 | many | - | TGTGCCAGCAGCCCCACTCCCCGATCAGCGAATGGCTACACCTTC | CASSPTPRSANGYTF
TRBJ2-5 | TRBV7-6 | - | - | TGTGCCAGCAGCTTAGGTCCCCCGGAATGGTACTTC | CASSLGPPEWYF
TRBJ2-1 | TRBV20-1 | many | - | TGCAGTGCTAGCGTTAGGGCGACACACAATGAGCAGTTCTTC | CSASVRATHNEQFF
TRBJ1-4 | TRBV5-6 | many | TRBD1 | TGTGCCAGCAGCACCGGGACAGCTGAAAAACTGTTTTTT | CASSTGTAEKLFF
TRBJ1-2 | TRBV28 | many | TRBD1 | TGTGCCAGCAGTTTTGCGGGACAGACCTATGGCTACACCTTC | CASSFAGQTYGYTF
TRBJ1-4 | TRBV29-1 | - | TRBD1 | TGCAGCGTTACCGGGAGGACAGGGGGCCATGAAAAACTGTTTTTT | CSVTGRTGGHEKLFF
TRBJ2-1 | TRBV23-1 | few | - | TGCGCCAGCAGTCAATCAGGGCACAATGAGCAGTTCTTC | CASSQSGHNEQFF
TRBJ1-4 | TRBV7-2 | many | - | TGTGCCAGCAGCCCCGACAGAATCAATGAAAAACTGTTTTTT | CASSPDRINEKLFF
TRBJ2-3 | TRBV28 | many | - | TGTGCCAGCAGTTTTTGGCGGGGCGGAGCAAGCACAGATACGCAGTATTTT | CASSFWRGGASTDTQYF
TRBJ2-1 | TRBV7-2 | many | TRBD2 | TGTGCCAGCATGGCGAGCGGGAGCCCCTACAATGAGCAGTTCTTC | CASMASGSPYNEQFF
TRBJ2-1 | TRBV28 | many | TRBD2 | TGTGCCAGCAGTTTCGGCGGGAGGGCCGATATTGAGCAGTTCTTC | CASSFGGRADIEQFF
TRBJ2-5 | TRBV25-1 | - | - | TGTGCCAGCAGTGAATTTGGACTGGCGGAGGAGACCCAGTACTTC | CASSEFGLAEETQYF
TRBJ1-1 | TRBV20-1 | - | - | TGCAGTGCTAGCGGGGGAAGCACTGAAGCTTTCTTT | CSASGGSTEAFF
TRBJ1-3 | TRBV7-2 | many | TRBD1 | TGTGCCAGCAGTCCGGACAGGGCAGGAAACACCATATATTTT | CASSPDRAGNTIYF